The table lists the clone carrying this T cell receptor beta chain with many counts. The data originate from a study of T-cell reconstitution after alpha-beta-depleted transplantation in children. The CDR3 is 17 amino acids. Germline V gives CDR1 SGHRS, CDR2 YFSETQ. V dropped 0 bases and J dropped 1 base, with 17 bases sitting between them. Preparation of the TCRbeta library involved a method that used unique molecular identifiers. TCRdb analysed the PCR reads with MiXCR anew, one entry per CDR3 protein. Counted here are 190,000 or so distinct CDR3 sequences, about 6.8% occurring once; the ten biggest clones make up 3% to 3.5%.

Source: PBMCs from the stem cell graft donor, taken from the stem cell graft. The sequence was obtained from a human donor who donated a stem cell graft to a child with Wiskott-Aldrich syndrome. The chain combines TRBV5-1 with TRBJ2-7; D gene unclear. The CDR3, as DNA: TGCGCCAGCAGCTTGGCCGTCGGACCTAAATATTCCTACGAGCAGTACTTC. This translates into CASSLAVGPKYSYEQYF.